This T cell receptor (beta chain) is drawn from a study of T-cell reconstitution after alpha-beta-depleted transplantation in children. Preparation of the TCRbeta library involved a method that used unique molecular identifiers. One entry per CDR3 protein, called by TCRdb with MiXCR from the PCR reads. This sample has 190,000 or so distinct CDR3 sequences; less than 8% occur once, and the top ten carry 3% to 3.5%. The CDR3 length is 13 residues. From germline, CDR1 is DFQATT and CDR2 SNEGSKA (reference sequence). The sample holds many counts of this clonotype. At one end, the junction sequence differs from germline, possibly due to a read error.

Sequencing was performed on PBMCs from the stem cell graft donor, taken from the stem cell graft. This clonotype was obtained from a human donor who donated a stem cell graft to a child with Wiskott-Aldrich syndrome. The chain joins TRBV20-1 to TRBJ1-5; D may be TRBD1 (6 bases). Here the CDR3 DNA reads TGCAGTGCGAGAGGGGGAACCAATCAGCCCCAGCATTTT. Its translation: CSARGGTNQPQHF.